This T cell receptor (beta chain) is from a study of identical twins. Study-wide results and caveats: Models underestimated TCR alpha sharing (out-of-frame) in monozygotic twins. The study reached conclusions through statistical analysis that was cross-sectional, not following the same donors.

After removal of 3 bases from V and 4 bases from J, the junction contained 6 bases not matched to a gene. The CDR3 sequence is 16 residues long. Germline V CDR1 and CDR2: KGHDR, SFDVKD. This clonotype was detected only a few times. Its target is not known. Via MiXCR, TCRdb re-called the 5' RACE reads, giving one row per CDR3 protein. In the table there are a few hundred thousand distinct CDR3 sequences, roughly 13% of which are singletons. These same data were also listed under a study on yellow fever vaccine responses in identical twins.

This clonotype was sampled from a woman younger than 30 in good health. Sequenced input: memory (CD45RO+) T cells sorted from blood. V is TRBV24-1 and J is TRBJ2-2; TRBD1 aligns across 8 bases. CDR3 sequence: CATSDLRTGITGELFF. The CDR3 coding sequence is TGTGCCACCAGTGATCTAAGGACAGGGATCACCGGGGAGCTGTTTTTT.